The 21 T cell receptor beta chains presented below share a single source sample, sequenced in a study of shared clonotypes between healthy human individuals. Profiling relied on immunoSEQ multiplex PCR, and the TCRdb table lists in-frame clones only, not all of them. Of more than 2 million clones in the sample, over 85% were seen once. Terminally differentiated effector memory CD45RA+ cells were excluded by CCR7 positive selection of CD45RO-negative cells. Sequenced input: naive CD8+ T cells from PBMCs. Receptors originate from a man between 18 and 29 years old in good health. Some clones in this sample may be carry-over from other donors' samples.

The chain recombines TRBV2 with TRBJ2-7; 14 bases line up with TRBD2. After removal of 1 base from V and 0 bases from J, the junction contained 5 bases not matched to a gene. The germline CDR1 and CDR2 sequences are SNHLY and FYNNEI. This CDR3 is 18 amino acids long. The CDR3 reads CASSEDRGTSGSSYEQYF. The CDR3 bases are TGTGCCAGCAGTGAAGACCGAGGGACTAGCGGGAGCTCCTACGAGCAGTACTTC.

J is TRBJ2-2 and V is TRBV29-1; TRBD1 agrees at 7 bases. CDR1 and CDR2 from the germline V gene are SQVTM and ANQGSEA. The CDR3 totals 16 residues. The trim removed 4 bases at V and 1 base at J, leaving 9 bases unmatched. The CDR3 protein is CSVVPAGTVNTGELFF. The CDR3, as DNA: TGCAGCGTTGTCCCAGCCGGGACAGTGAACACCGGGGAGCTGTTTTTT.

J is TRBJ1-2 and V is TRBV6-1; maybe TRBD1 (5 bases). CDR1 and CDR2 from the germline V gene are MNHNS and SASEGT. This CDR3 comprises 14 residues. V dropped 9 bases and J dropped 5 bases, with 19 bases sitting between them. CDR3 in DNA: TGTGCCAGTACGACACGGGGGAGAGGGTATGGCTACACCTTC. Its protein is CASTTRGRGYGYTF.

The gene calls are TRBV29-1 and TRBJ2-1; 13 bases are a match to TRBD2. This CDR3 has 17 amino acids. Trimming removed 4 bases from V and 10 bases from J; junction bases left unmatched: 16. Per germline, CDR1 SQVTM and CDR2 ANQGSEA. CDR3 amino acids: CSVGLGLAGDQAREQFF. The CDR3, as DNA: TGCAGCGTTGGGTTAGGACTAGCGGGAGATCAGGCCCGAGAGCAGTTCTTC.

The chain carries TRBV7-3 and TRBJ2-7, with TRBD2 matching 13 bases. There are 15 residues in the CDR3. With 5 bases clipped from V and 3 bases from J, the junction kept 4 bases outside the gene matches. Per the germline V gene, CDR1 is SGHTA and CDR2 is FQGTGA. The CDR3 bases are TGTGCCAGCAGCGAGGGACTAGCGGGGAACTACGAGCAGTACTTC. Translating gives CASSEGLAGNYEQYF.

The chain is built from TRBV28 and TRBJ2-1, with 10 bases fitting TRBD2. V dropped 6 bases and J dropped 4; count of bases not matched to a gene: 21. The CDR3 sequence is 20 residues long. Germline V CDR1 and CDR2: MDHEN, SYDVKM. The CDR3 reads CASSLRGSGRGVEGYNEQFF. As DNA, the CDR3 is TGTGCCAGCAGCCTCCGTGGGAGCGGGAGGGGGGTTGAGGGGTACAATGAGCAGTTCTTC.

The genes are TRBV9 and TRBJ2-4; TRBD2 might be the D (5 bases). Per the germline V gene, CDR1 is SGDLS and CDR2 is YYNGEE. Deletions cut 1 base from V and 8 bases from J, with 13 bases between. The length of the CDR3 is 14 residues. CDR3 in amino acids: CASSVKSGKDIQYF. Written as DNA, the CDR3 is TGTGCCAGCAGCGTAAAGAGCGGTAAGGACATTCAGTACTTC.

The chain combines TRBV6-1 with TRBJ1-5; D is perhaps TRBD1 (5 bases). Per germline, CDR1 MNHNS and CDR2 SASEGT. V lost 3 bases and J 5 bases, leaving 8 bases between the germline ends. The CDR3 extends over 13 amino acids. In DNA, the CDR3 is TGTGCCAGCAGTGAGGGGGGACATCAGCCCCAGCATTTT. Translation: CASSEGGHQPQHF.

The V call is TRBV29-1, the J call TRBJ1-2, with D possibly matching TRBD1 (6 bases). The CDR3 is 13 amino acids. Trimming left V 5 bases short and J 1 base short, with 11 bases between. The germline CDR1 and CDR2 sequences are SQVTM and ANQGSEA. The CDR3 is CSVPRGHNYGYTF. Written as DNA, the CDR3 is TGCAGCGTTCCCAGGGGCCATAACTATGGCTACACCTTC.

The count of this clone is one. The rearrangement joins TRBV6-5 to TRBJ1-2; D is perhaps TRBD1 (5 bases). The V end was cut by 8 bases, the J end by 2 bases, with 12 bases between. CDR1 is MNHEY, CDR2 SVGAGI, per germline. The CDR3 length is 13 residues. Here the CDR3 reads CASCGRDNYGYTF. CDR3 nucleotide sequence: TGTGCCAGCTGCGGCAGGGACAACTATGGCTACACCTTC.

This sequence joins TRBV7-3 and TRBJ2-3; TRBD2 matches at 13 bases. The CDR3 extends over 14 amino acids. CDR1 is SGHTA, CDR2 FQGTGA, per germline. V lost 5 bases to trimming and J lost 9 bases; unmatched junction nucleotides: 5. The CDR3, as DNA: TGTGCCAGCAGCCTAATACTAGCGGGAGGGACGCAGTATTTT. Translating it yields CASSLILAGGTQYF.

The J gene is TRBJ2-2, the V gene TRBV28, with TRBD2 matching 16 bases. After removal of 3 bases from V and 5 bases from J, the junction contained 12 bases not matched to a gene. This CDR3 contains 20 residues. The germline gives CDR1 MDHEN, CDR2 SYDVKM. The CDR3 loop reads CASSFPGTSGRASWTGELFF. The DNA for the CDR3 is TGTGCCAGCAGTTTCCCCGGGACTAGCGGGAGGGCCTCGTGGACCGGGGAGCTGTTTTTT.

With regard to this clone: Because the CDR3's place on the DNA is in doubt, the DNA is left out and the CDR3 is given as listed by TCRdb. The rearrangement joins TRBV6-4 to TRBJ1-5; TRBD1 was called by the table and not checked on the DNA. In germline, CDR1 is MRHNA, CDR2 SNTAGT. The CDR3 extends over 18 residues, inclusive of both ends. CDR3 amino acids: CASSDPSGRDRGGQPQHF.

This chain uses TRBV4-3 with TRBJ2-7; 8 bases line up with TRBD1. In germline, CDR1 is LGHNA, CDR2 YSLEER. Germline trimming cut 2 bases from V and 2 bases from J; bases unmatched to any gene: 5. This CDR3 is built from 15 residues. CDR3 sequence reads: CASSQRATGAYEQYF. The CDR3 DNA reads TGCGCCAGCAGCCAAAGGGCGACAGGGGCCTACGAGCAGTACTTC.

The V and J genes are TRBV7-9 and TRBJ2-3, with a possible D match to TRBD2 (5 bases). Germline V CDR1 and CDR2: SEHNR, FQNEAQ (reference sequence). The CDR3 has 14 amino acids. The V end was cut by 5 bases, the J end by 5 bases, with 14 bases between. DNA for the CDR3: TGTGCCAGCAGCCCCAATTTCGGGGTAGATACGCAGTATTTT. Translating gives CASSPNFGVDTQYF.

The chain couples TRBV19 to TRBJ1-1, with D maybe TRBD1 (5 bases). Trimming removed 1 base at V and 6 bases at J, with 18 bases between. The CDR3 extends over 16 amino acids. Per germline, CDR1 LNHDA and CDR2 SQIVND (reference sequence). The CDR3 region has the DNA TGTGCCAGTAGTATAGCTCTGGCGGGATGGGGCCCTGAAGCTTTCTTT. This translates into CASSIALAGWGPEAFF.

This rearrangement joins TRBV4-2 to TRBJ2-1; 7 nucleotides line up with TRBD2. The CDR3 totals 16 residues. Unmatched junction bases numbered 14, after V lost 3 bases and J lost 9 bases. Germline lookup yields CDR1 LGHNA and CDR2 YNFKEQ. The CDR3, as DNA: TGTGCCAGCAGCCAGACCGGGACTATTCGTGTAACTGAGCAGTTCTTC. This codes for CASSQTGTIRVTEQFF.

This rearrangement joins TRBV11-2 to TRBJ2-7; D is undetermined. V gave up 3 bases and J gave up 2 bases, with 8 bases separating them. The germline V gene encodes CDR1 SGHAT and CDR2 FQNNGV. The CDR3 length is 13 residues. The CDR3, as DNA: TGTGCCAGCAGCTTCTCCAGCCCCTACGAGCAGTACTTC. Translating gives CASSFSSPYEQYF.

The gene calls are TRBV4-1 and TRBJ2-7; TRBD2 matches 9 bases. The germline V gene has CDR1 MGHRA and CDR2 YSYEKL. V shed 0 bases and J 3 bases; nucleotides not matched to a gene: 9. The CDR3 loop spans 17 amino acids. CDR3 in amino acids: CASSQDAGGTEYYEQYF. CDR3 nucleotide sequence: TGCGCCAGCAGCCAAGATGCGGGGGGGACGGAATACTACGAGCAGTACTTC.

A single count supports this clone. The chain is built from TRBV18 and TRBJ2-1, with 7 positions matching TRBD2. The ends lost 6 bases at V and 1 base at J; junction bases unmatched: 18. CDR1 and CDR2 from the germline V gene are KGHSH and LQKENI. The CDR3 spans 19 residues. The chain's CDR3 is CASSRPGSPWGGSYNEQFF. The CDR3 DNA follows: TGTGCCAGCTCCCGACCCGGGAGTCCCTGGGGGGGGTCCTACAATGAGCAGTTCTTC.

The chain combines TRBV14 with TRBJ2-7; D is uncertain. Germline values: CDR1 SGHDN, CDR2 FVKESK. V was clipped by 1 base and J by 6 bases, with 10 bases between them. The CDR3 is 13 residues long. CDR3 residues: CASSQVSHSEQYF. In DNA form, the CDR3 reads TGTGCCAGCAGCCAAGTTTCACACAGCGAGCAGTACTTC.